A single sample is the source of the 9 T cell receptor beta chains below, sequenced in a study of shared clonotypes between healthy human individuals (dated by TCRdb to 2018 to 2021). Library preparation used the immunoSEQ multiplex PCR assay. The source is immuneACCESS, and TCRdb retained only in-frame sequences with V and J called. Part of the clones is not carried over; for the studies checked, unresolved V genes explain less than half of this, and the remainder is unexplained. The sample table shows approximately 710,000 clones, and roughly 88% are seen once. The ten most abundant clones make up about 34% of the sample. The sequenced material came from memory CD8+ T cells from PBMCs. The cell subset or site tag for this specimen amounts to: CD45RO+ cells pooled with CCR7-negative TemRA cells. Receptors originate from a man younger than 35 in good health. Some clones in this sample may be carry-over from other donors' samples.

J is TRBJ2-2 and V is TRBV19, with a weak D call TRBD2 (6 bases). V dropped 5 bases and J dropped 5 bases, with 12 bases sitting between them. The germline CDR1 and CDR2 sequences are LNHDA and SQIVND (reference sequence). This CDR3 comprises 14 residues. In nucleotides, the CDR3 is TGTGCCAGTAGTGGAGGGGCGGGGACCGGGGAGCTGTTTTTT. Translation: CASSGGAGTGELFF.

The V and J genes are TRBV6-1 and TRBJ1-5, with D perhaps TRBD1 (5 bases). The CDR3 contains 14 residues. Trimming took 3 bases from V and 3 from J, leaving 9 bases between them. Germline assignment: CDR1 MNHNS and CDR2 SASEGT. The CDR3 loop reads CASSDRAFNQPQHF. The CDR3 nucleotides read TGTGCCAGCAGTGACAGGGCCTTCAATCAGCCCCAGCATTTT.

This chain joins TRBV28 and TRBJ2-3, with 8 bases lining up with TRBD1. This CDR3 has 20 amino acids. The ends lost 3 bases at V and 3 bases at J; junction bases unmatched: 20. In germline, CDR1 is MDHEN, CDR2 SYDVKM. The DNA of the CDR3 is TGTGCCAGCAGTTTGTTCGGGAGAACCGGACAGGGAGAAACTACAGATACGCAGTATTTT. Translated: CASSLFGRTGQGETTDTQYF.

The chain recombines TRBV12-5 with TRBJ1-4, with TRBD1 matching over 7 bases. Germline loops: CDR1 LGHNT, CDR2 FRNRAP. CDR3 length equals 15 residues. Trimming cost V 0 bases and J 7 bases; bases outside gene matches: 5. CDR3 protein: CASGLVTGVVEKLFF. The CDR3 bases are TGTGCTAGTGGTTTGGTAACAGGGGTGGTTGAAAAACTGTTTTTT.

The chain's CDR3 is CASSVVGPYEQYF. The DNA for the CDR3 is TGTGCCAGCAGTGTAGTCGGCCCCTACGAGCAGTACTTC. The rearrangement joins TRBV2 to TRBJ2-7; no definite D call. V was cut by 4 bases and J by 2 bases, with 9 bases left in between. The germline CDR1 and CDR2 sequences are SNHLY and FYNNEI. The CDR3 is 13 residues long.

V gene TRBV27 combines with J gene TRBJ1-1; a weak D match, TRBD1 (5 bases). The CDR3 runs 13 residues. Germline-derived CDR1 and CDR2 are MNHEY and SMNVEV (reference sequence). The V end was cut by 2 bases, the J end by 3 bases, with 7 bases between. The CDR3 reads CASSLIRDTEAFF. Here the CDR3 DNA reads TGTGCCAGCAGTTTAATCAGGGACACTGAAGCTTTCTTT.

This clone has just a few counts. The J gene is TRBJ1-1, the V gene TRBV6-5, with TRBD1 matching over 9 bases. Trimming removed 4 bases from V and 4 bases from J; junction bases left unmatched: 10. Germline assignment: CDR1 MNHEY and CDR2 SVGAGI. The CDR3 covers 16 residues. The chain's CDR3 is CASSSVPGQGSTEAFF. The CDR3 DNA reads TGTGCCAGCAGTTCCGTCCCGGGACAGGGTTCCACTGAAGCTTTCTTT.

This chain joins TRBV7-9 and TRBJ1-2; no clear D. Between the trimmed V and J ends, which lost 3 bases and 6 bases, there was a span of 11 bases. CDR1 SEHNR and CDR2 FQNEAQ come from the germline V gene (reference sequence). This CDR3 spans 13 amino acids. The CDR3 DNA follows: TGTGCCAGCAGCTTCGGGTTTGGGCATGGCTACACCTTC. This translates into CASSFGFGHGYTF.

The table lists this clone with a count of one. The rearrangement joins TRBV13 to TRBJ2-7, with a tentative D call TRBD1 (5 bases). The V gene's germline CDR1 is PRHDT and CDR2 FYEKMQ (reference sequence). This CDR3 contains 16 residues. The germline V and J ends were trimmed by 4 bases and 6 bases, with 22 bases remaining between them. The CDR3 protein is CASSSQGRGSPLEQYF. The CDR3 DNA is TGTGCCAGCAGCTCCCAAGGAAGGGGTAGTCCCCTCGAGCAGTACTTC.